This T cell receptor beta chain came from a study of read filtering for tumor transcriptome and immune sequencing. From roughly 390 ng of RNA, a library with molecular barcoded alpha/delta and beta/gamma adaptors was made. MiXCR, applied by TCRdb to the reads, yields one record per CDR3 protein. Found here are about 39,000 distinct CDR3 sequences, 14% of them singletons; the top ten hold around 7%. Germline CDR1 is SGHVS and CDR2 is FQNEAQ. The junction had 8 bases not matched to a gene; V was cut back by 5 bases and J by 4 bases. The length of the CDR3 is 15 residues. There are many counts of this clonotype.

The chain is built from TRBV7-8 and TRBJ1-5; 7 bases agree with TRBD1. This TCR derives from a donor aged 40 or older with multiple myeloma. Sequencing used a population of CD138-negative cells sorted from bone marrow. CDR3 sequence (DNA): TGTGCCAGCAGCCCACGGGGGGACAGTAATCAGCCCCAGCATTTT. This translates into CASSPRGDSNQPQHF.